Below, 10 T cell receptor beta chains from the same sample are listed, as sequenced in a study of metastatic and nonmetastatic thyroid tumors (TCRdb year 2020). Receptor libraries were prepared by PCR. The run used an Illumina HiSeq 4000. TCRdb trimmed public reads at Q25 via fastp, called clones via MiXCR and kept in-frame beta chains. This sample holds about 18,000 clones; 30% to 40% were observed only once. 17% of the sample comes from the top ten. None of the patients had been given any treatment before thyroid surgery. Sequenced: tumor tissue. The source of these receptors is a female donor with papillary thyroid cancer or a benign thyroid nodule (not recorded which). Some clones in this sample may be carry-over from other donors' samples.

This clone was counted a few times. This chain joins TRBV20-1 and TRBJ2-2; 9 nucleotides align to TRBD1. V lost 3 bases, J lost 6 bases, and 8 bases stayed unmatched. The CDR3 runs 15 residues. The germline gives CDR1 DFQATT, CDR2 SNEGSKA (reference sequence). In DNA, the CDR3 is TGCAGTGCTAGCTGGGGACAGGGAGGGTCCGGGGAGCTGTTTTTT. Its protein product is CSASWGQGGSGELFF.

V is TRBV7-2 and J is TRBJ2-7; 7 bases are a match to TRBD1. The CDR3 runs to 14 residues. Germline V gene sequence: CDR1 SGHTA, CDR2 FQGNSA. V shed 5 bases and J 7 bases; nucleotides not matched to a gene: 11. CDR3 sequence (DNA): TGTGCCAGCAGCCCCCGACAGGGAAGAGGAGAGCAGTACTTC. Translating it yields CASSPRQGRGEQYF.

V gene TRBV6-2 or TRBV6-3 combines with J gene TRBJ2-5; 7 nucleotides align to TRBD1. The CDR3 length is 15 residues. From germline, CDR1 is MNHEY and CDR2 SVGEGT. J lost 1 base, V lost 5 bases, and 7 bases had no gene match. The CDR3 region has the DNA TGTGCCAGCAGTACTCGACAGGGTAGCCAAGAGACCCAGTACTTC. It encodes CASSTRQGSQETQYF.

The CDR3: CASSLTRDWQYF. The CDR3 DNA is TGTGCCAGCAGCTTGACAAGGGATTGGCAGTACTTC. The chain employs TRBV7-8 and TRBJ2-7; D is uncertain. Trimming removed 3 bases from V and 9 bases from J, with 12 bases in between. CDR1 SGHVS and CDR2 FQNEAQ come from the germline V gene. The CDR3 has 12 amino acids.

The gene calls are TRBV20-1 and TRBJ2-3; D perhaps matches TRBD1 (6 bases). This CDR3 contains 15 residues. The germline CDR1 and CDR2 sequences are DFQATT and SNEGSKA (reference sequence). The V end lost 3 bases, the J end lost 0 bases, and 13 bases lay between the germline ends. In DNA form, the CDR3 reads TGCAGTGCTAGCAGGGGACAAGCTAGCACAGATACGCAGTATTTT. Translation: CSASRGQASTDTQYF.

The chain couples TRBV15 to TRBJ1-2, with TRBD1 identical over 7 bases. From germline, CDR1 is LNHNV and CDR2 YYDKDF (reference sequence). This CDR3 comprises 18 residues. Trimming cost V 3 bases and J 9 bases; bases outside gene matches: 22. The CDR3 region has the DNA TGTGCCACCAGCAGTCCCCCGGGCCGACAGGGACATACTGTCAGCTACACCTTC. As protein: CATSSPPGRQGHTVSYTF. Complete variable domain (other parts from reference TRBV15 and TRBJ1-2): DAMVIQNPRYQVTQFGKPVTLSCSQTLNHNVMYWYQQKSSQAPKLLFHYYDKDFNNEADTPDNFQSRRPNTSFCFLDIRSPGLGDTAMYLCATSSPPGRQGHTVSYTFGSGTRLTVV.

This clone was recorded many times. V is TRBV3-1 and J is TRBJ2-1, with 11 bases fitting TRBD2. Germline CDR1 reads LGHDT; CDR2 reads YNNKEL (reference sequence). The V segment lost 3 bases and the J segment 4 bases; nucleotides outside the gene matches: 11. CDR3 length: 18 amino acids. The CDR3 loop is CASSHGWGGTSGYNEQFF. The CDR3 bases are TGTGCCAGCAGCCACGGGTGGGGGGGGACTAGCGGATACAATGAGCAGTTCTTC.

The CDR3: CASRPLGLAGGPETQYF. The CDR3 nucleotides are TGTGCCAGCAGGCCCCTCGGACTAGCGGGGGGGCCCGAGACCCAGTACTTC. The rearrangement uses TRBV2 and TRBJ2-5, with 15 bases that match TRBD2. The CDR3 has 17 residues. CDR1 and CDR2 from the germline V gene are SNHLY and FYNNEI. J was trimmed by 5 bases and V by 6 bases; bases with no gene match: 10.

This clone was seen only a few times. The chain has TRBV6-1 and TRBJ1-1; D is possibly TRBD1 (6 bases). Trimming left V 5 bases short and J 3 bases short, with 16 bases between. Germline CDR1 MNHNS, CDR2 SASEGT. This CDR3 is 15 amino acids long. The CDR3 nucleotides read TGTGCCAGCAGTACCACCGGGACACTGGACACTGAAGCTTTCTTT. Protein product: CASSTTGTLDTEAFF.

The table lists this clone with a few counts. The rearrangement joins TRBV6-5 to TRBJ2-3; a possible D gene is TRBD2 (6 bases). There are 15 residues in the CDR3. V lost 0 bases to trimming and J lost 1 base, with 8 bases between them. CDR1 and CDR2 (germline): MNHEY, SVGAGI. CDR3 bases: TGTGCCAGCAGTTACTCTCCGGGGGGCACAGATACGCAGTATTTT. This codes for CASSYSPGGTDTQYF.